One sample yielded the 21 T cell receptor beta chains listed below, sequenced in a study of blood T cell repertoires in COVID-19. Assay: immunoSEQ multiplex PCR; the TCRdb copy retains only in-frame clones and omits some. Of approximately 150,000 clones in the sample, more than 75% were seen once. Specimen: peripheral blood. These TCRs come from a human donor in a cohort sampled during active COVID-19.

The genes are TRBV30 and TRBJ2-3, with TRBD2 identical over 11 bases. The CDR3 is 15 amino acids. Germline lookup yields CDR1 GTSNPN and CDR2 SVGIG (reference sequence). V trimming: 3 bases; J trimming: 2 bases; junction bases outside the gene matches: 4. CDR3 sequence reads: CAWRLLAGDTDTQYF. In nucleotides, the CDR3 is TGTGCCTGGAGACTACTAGCGGGGGACACAGATACGCAGTATTTT.

The V call is TRBV9, the J call TRBJ1-2, with D possibly TRBD1 on 6 matching bases. The CDR3 runs to 12 residues. Germline V CDR1 and CDR2: SGDLS, YYNGEE. V shed 0 bases and J shed 8 bases, with 8 bases lying between them. The CDR3 DNA reads as TGTGCCAGCAGCGTAGCAGGGGCAGGCTACACCTTC. Translated: CASSVAGAGYTF.

The chain recombines TRBV5-1 with TRBJ2-7; 8 positions agree with TRBD1. CDR1 is SGHRS, CDR2 YFSETQ, per germline. Losses at the gene ends were 4 bases for V and 7 bases for J; bases not matched to a gene: 10. The CDR3 extends over 14 amino acids. The CDR3: CASSLGGRGHEQYF. The CDR3, as DNA: TGCGCCAGCAGCCTGGGGGGCAGGGGGCATGAGCAGTACTTC.

This chain connects TRBV6-5 to TRBJ1-2; 7 bases line up with TRBD1. The V gene end was trimmed by 6 bases and the J gene end by 4 bases; junction bases not matched to a gene: 8. Germline V gene data show CDR1 as MNHEY and CDR2 as SVGAGI. CDR3 length equals 14 residues. CDR3 sequence (DNA): TGTGCCAGCAGATCCGACAGGGAAGCCTATGGCTACACCTTC. This translates into CASRSDREAYGYTF.

V gene TRBV10-3 combines with J gene TRBJ2-3; D is possibly TRBD2 (7 bases). CDR1 and CDR2 (germline): ENHRY, SYGVKD. The CDR3 runs 15 residues. Trimming cost V 8 bases and J 0 bases, with 15 bases left between them. CDR3 amino acids: CAIAGRGLSTDTQYF. CDR3 bases: TGTGCCATCGCCGGGCGGGGGCTAAGCACAGATACGCAGTATTTT.

V gene TRBV19 combines with J gene TRBJ1-4, with 9 bases matching TRBD1. The J segment lost 6 bases and the V segment lost 7 bases, leaving 9 bases of the junction unmatched. The germline V gene has CDR1 LNHDA and CDR2 SQIVND (reference sequence). The length of the CDR3 is 15 residues. The CDR3 coding sequence is TGTGCCAGTAAACTTCGGGGACAGGGACATGAAAAACTGTTTTTT. Translation: CASKLRGQGHEKLFF.

J is TRBJ2-2 and V is TRBV7-3, with D possibly TRBD1 on 6 matching bases. The CDR3 spans 16 residues. The germline gives CDR1 SGHTA, CDR2 FQGTGA. The V end lost 5 bases, the J end lost 4 bases, and 17 bases lay between the germline ends. The CDR3 is CASSPDRQVGTGELFF. CDR3 sequence (DNA): TGTGCCAGCAGCCCAGACAGGCAAGTCGGCACCGGGGAGCTGTTTTTT.

The chain couples TRBV10-3 to TRBJ1-2, with 7 nucleotides matching TRBD1. The V and J ends lost 8 bases and 6 bases, in that order; junction bases with no gene match: 9. The CDR3 is made up of 13 amino acids. Germline-derived CDR1 and CDR2 are ENHRY and SYGVKD. The CDR3 is CAIGWTGTNGYTF. In DNA form, the CDR3 reads TGTGCCATCGGATGGACAGGTACGAATGGCTACACCTTC.

The genes are TRBV6-6 and TRBJ2-7; 11 positions agree with TRBD2. Germline assignment: CDR1 MNHNY and CDR2 SVGAGI (reference sequence). V shed 7 bases and J 2 bases; nucleotides not matched to a gene: 4. The CDR3 covers 14 residues. CDR3 amino acids: CASKGLAGTYEQYV. The CDR3 DNA is TGTGCCAGCAAAGGACTAGCGGGTACCTACGAGCAGTACGTC.

V gene TRBV28 combines with J gene TRBJ2-7; 11 nucleotides match TRBD1. The CDR3 extends over 16 amino acids. CDR1 and CDR2 (germline): MDHEN, SYDVKM. With V trimmed by 5 bases and J by 0 bases, 6 bases remained unmatched. The CDR3 here is CASSAPGQGDSYEQYF. The CDR3, as DNA: TGTGCCAGCAGTGCACCGGGACAGGGGGACTCCTACGAGCAGTACTTC.

The gene calls are TRBV6-6 and TRBJ2-3; 8 positions match TRBD2. This CDR3 region has 15 residues. Germline V lookup: CDR1 MNHNY, CDR2 SVGAGI (reference sequence). Unmatched junction bases numbered 8, after V lost 4 bases and J lost 5 bases. The CDR3 sequence is CASSFAGGLGDTQYF. The CDR3 DNA reads as TGTGCCAGCAGTTTCGCGGGGGGCCTAGGAGATACGCAGTATTTT.

The CDR3 loop reads CASSPQGSWDTGELFF. The CDR3, as DNA: TGTGCCAGCAGCCCTCAGGGTAGCTGGGACACCGGGGAGCTGTTTTTT. The gene calls are TRBV5-4 and TRBJ2-2, with D perhaps matching TRBD1 (5 bases). This CDR3 has 16 amino acids. The germline V gene encodes CDR1 SGHNT and CDR2 YYREEE (reference sequence). The V end lost 4 bases, the J end lost 3 bases, and 16 bases lay between the germline ends.

The rearrangement joins TRBV18 to TRBJ1-5; the match to TRBD1 covers 7 bases. This CDR3 has 14 residues. J lost 5 bases, V lost 8 bases, and 9 bases had no gene match. Germline V gene data show CDR1 as KGHSH and CDR2 as LQKENI. The CDR3 DNA is TGTGCCAGCGGAACACAGGGGTCTTATCAGCCCCAGCATTTT. It is translated as CASGTQGSYQPQHF.

This chain links TRBV5-4 with TRBJ1-1; the D is unclear. Trimming removed 3 bases from V and 7 bases from J, with 13 bases in between. The CDR3 extends over 13 amino acids. Germline V gene lookup returns CDR1 SGHNT and CDR2 YYREEE (reference sequence). The CDR3 DNA is TGTGCCAGCAGCTCGGGGTCGGCTCTTGAAGCTTTCTTT. Protein product: CASSSGSALEAFF.

This sequence joins TRBV4-1 and TRBJ2-3; a weak D match, TRBD2 (6 bases). The CDR3 has 16 amino acids. From germline, CDR1 is MGHRA and CDR2 YSYEKL. Trimming pared 0 bases from V and 0 bases from J, leaving 10 bases between. CDR3 DNA: TGCGCCAGCAGCCAAGATCCGGGAGTTAGCACAGATACGCAGTATTTT. It is translated as CASSQDPGVSTDTQYF.

The chain uses TRBV5-5 and TRBJ1-4; D ambiguous. This CDR3 is built from 16 residues. CDR1 and CDR2 (germline): SGHKS, YYEKEE (reference sequence). V was trimmed by 4 bases and J by 2 bases, leaving 15 bases between them. The CDR3 DNA is TGTGCCAGCAGCCGGGTCCCAGCCAAGACTAATGAAAAACTGTTTTTT. Translated, it gives CASSRVPAKTNEKLFF.

This CDR3 is CAISESRVDYGYTF. The CDR3 DNA reads as TGTGCCATCAGTGAGTCGCGGGTTGACTATGGCTACACCTTC. This chain joins TRBV10-3 and TRBJ1-2, with D unresolved. Germline values: CDR1 ENHRY, CDR2 SYGVKD. Trimming removed 0 bases at V and 3 bases at J, with 8 bases between. The CDR3 extends over 14 amino acids.

V usage is TRBV10-2 and J usage is TRBJ2-1; TRBD2 matches 7 bases. Trimming at V came to 4 bases and at J to 7 bases, leaving 7 bases not matched to a gene. The length of the CDR3 is 14 residues. The V gene's germline CDR1 is WSHSY and CDR2 SAAADI. The CDR3 loop is CASSVAGDWNEQFF. The CDR3 DNA reads as TGCGCCAGCAGTGTCGCGGGAGATTGGAATGAGCAGTTCTTC.

The chain uses TRBV13 and TRBJ2-2; 9 positions match TRBD2. J lost 4 bases, V lost 0 bases, and 6 bases had no gene match. The CDR3 covers 17 residues. Germline loops: CDR1 PRHDT, CDR2 FYEKMQ (reference sequence). The CDR3 is CASSLGRREGVTGELFF. The CDR3 DNA sequence: TGTGCCAGCAGCTTAGGTCGGCGGGAGGGCGTCACCGGGGAGCTGTTTTTT.

The CDR3, as DNA: TGCGCCAGCAGACAAGGACAGTCGGGTTACGAGCAGTACGTC. Its protein product is CASRQGQSGYEQYV. The rearrangement links TRBV10-2 to TRBJ2-7; maybe TRBD1 (6 bases). With 6 bases removed from V and 4 bases from J, the gap between germline ends came to 16 bases. Germline values: CDR1 WSHSY, CDR2 SAAADI. The CDR3 covers 14 residues.

The chain is built from TRBV5-1 and TRBJ1-2; TRBD1 matches 8 bases. The germline V gene encodes CDR1 SGHRS and CDR2 YFSETQ. This CDR3 spans 14 amino acids. The V and J ends lost 4 bases and 3 bases, in that order; junction bases with no gene match: 5. CDR3 in amino acids: CASSNGQGDYGYTF. The DNA of the CDR3 is TGCGCCAGCAGCAACGGACAGGGAGACTATGGCTACACCTTC.